Shown below are 8 T cell receptor beta chains from a single sample sequenced in a study of blood T cell repertoires in COVID-19. Sequencing used immunoSEQ multiplex PCR; TCRdb keeps in-frame clones, though not all of them. Of tens of thousands of clones in the sample, about 88% are singletons; the top ten hold 19%. The specimen sequenced was peripheral blood. The source of these receptors is a man over 45 in a cohort sampled during active COVID-19.

The chain is built from TRBV11-2 and TRBJ2-3; D possibly corresponds to TRBD2 (5 bases). Looked up from germline, CDR1 is SGHAT and CDR2 is FQNNGV. Trimming shortened V by 3 bases and J by 4 bases, and 17 bases separated the two germline ends. The CDR3 extends over 16 amino acids. As DNA, the CDR3 is TGTGCCAGCAGCTTCGTACGGGGAGAGGGCGCAGATACGCAGTATTTT. Protein product: CASSFVRGEGADTQYF.

The rearrangement links TRBV4-2 to TRBJ2-3; 7 nucleotides line up with TRBD2. Germline CDR1 LGHNA, CDR2 YNFKEQ. This CDR3 has 13 residues. V lost 3 bases to trimming and J lost 6 bases; unmatched junction nucleotides: 3. CDR3 DNA sequence: TGTGCCAGCAGCCAGGGGGGGTCCGATACGCAGTATTTT. This gives the protein CASSQGGSDTQYF.

The chain combines TRBV7-2 with TRBJ2-1, with D uncertain. CDR3 length: 15 amino acids. Trimming left V 7 bases short and J 2 bases short, with 15 bases between. Looked up from germline, CDR1 is SGHTA and CDR2 is FQGNSA. The CDR3 DNA is TGTGCCAGCACCCAGACTCCCCTCGCCTACAATGAGCAGTTCTTC. It codes for CASTQTPLAYNEQFF.

The chain is built from TRBV24-1 and TRBJ2-1; the match to TRBD2 covers 13 bases. CDR3 length: 16 amino acids. Germline lookup yields CDR1 KGHDR and CDR2 SFDVKD. V lost 5 bases and J lost 8; bases outside the gene matches: 8. The CDR3 region has the DNA TGTGCCACCAGTGCCCCAACTAGCGGGAGGGTGGATGAGCAGTTCTTC. Amino acids: CATSAPTSGRVDEQFF.

The rearrangement uses TRBV4-3 and TRBJ1-3, with 12 positions matching TRBD1. This CDR3 has 15 residues. After removal of 8 bases from V and 4 bases from J, the junction contained 6 bases not matched to a gene. Per the germline V gene, CDR1 is LGHNA and CDR2 is YSLEER. The CDR3 loop reads CASRRGQGAGNTIYF. CDR3 DNA: TGCGCCAGCCGACGGGGACAGGGGGCCGGAAACACCATATATTTT.

The chain links TRBV5-1 to TRBJ2-5; 8 positions match TRBD1. This CDR3 has 17 residues. Per germline, CDR1 SGHRS and CDR2 YFSETQ. After removal of 0 bases from V and 5 bases from J, the junction contained 12 bases not matched to a gene. In DNA, the CDR3 is TGCGCCAGCAGCTTGGCCCTACCCAGGGGGCGCGGGGAGACCCAGTACTTC. This gives the protein CASSLALPRGRGETQYF.

The chain has TRBV2 and TRBJ1-6, with D perhaps matching TRBD1 (6 bases). V was pared by 2 bases and J by 5 bases, with 10 bases between. The CDR3 totals 15 residues. Per the germline V gene, CDR1 is SNHLY and CDR2 is FYNNEI. Here the CDR3 reads CASSEYGTNNSPLHF. CDR3 bases: TGTGCCAGCAGTGAATACGGGACAAATAATTCACCCCTCCACTTT.

The chain is built from TRBV11-3 and TRBJ2-3; D is perhaps TRBD2 (6 bases). Germline assignment: CDR1 SGHNT and CDR2 YENEEA. This CDR3 region has 15 residues. Trimming shortened V by 5 bases and J by 1 base, and 13 bases separated the two germline ends. The CDR3 DNA reads TGTGCCAGCAGCCCGGGCGGCGGGGGCACAGATACGCAGTATTTT. Translating it yields CASSPGGGGTDTQYF.